The clone carrying this TCR beta chain appeared a few times. The antigen remains undetermined. This sample is part of a study of beta chain features in type 1 diabetes. Sequencing targeted expressed TCRB transcripts, as all isolated RNA had been reverse transcribed. Assay used: immunoSEQ multiplex PCR; TCRdb lists only in-frame clones, some missing. The sample comprises hundreds of thousands of clones, more than 13% of which are singletons, and 0.035% to 0.045% rests with the top ten. Isolation of CD4+ naive, central memory, regulatory and stem cell-like memory cells was achieved by sorting via CD45RO/CCR7/CD25/CD127/CD95/CD27. The study's findings and limits: When VDJ junctions were examined, type 1 diabetes patients showed fewer insertions and more deletions. Moderate but significant shortening of TCRB CDR3s was recorded in all four CD4+ subsets from Type 1 diabetes patients. It was not settled here whether HLA type affects TCRB rearrangement.

Germline V CDR1 and CDR2: MDHEN, SYDVKM. With 5 bases removed from V and 2 bases from J, the gap between germline ends came to 26 bases. The CDR3 is 19 residues long. Sequencing was carried out using naive CD4+ T cells from blood. The chain employs TRBV28 and TRBJ2-3, with a weak D call TRBD2 (5 bases). This sequence was found in a man aged 18-30 years with type 1 diabetes. CDR3 sequence: CASSTPASGVLSPTDTQYF. CDR3 DNA sequence: TGTGCCAGCAGTACCCCTGCCTCCGGGGTCTTGTCCCCCACAGATACGCAGTATTTT.